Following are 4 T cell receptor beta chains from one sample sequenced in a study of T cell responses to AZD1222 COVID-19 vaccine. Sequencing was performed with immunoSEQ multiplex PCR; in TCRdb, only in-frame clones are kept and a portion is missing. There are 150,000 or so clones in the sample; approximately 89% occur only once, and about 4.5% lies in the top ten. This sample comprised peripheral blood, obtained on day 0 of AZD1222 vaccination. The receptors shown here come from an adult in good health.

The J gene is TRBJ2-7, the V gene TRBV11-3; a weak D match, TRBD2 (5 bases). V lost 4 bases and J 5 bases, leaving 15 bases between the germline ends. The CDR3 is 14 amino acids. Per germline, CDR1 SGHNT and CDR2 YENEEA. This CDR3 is CASSSTSNPHEQYF. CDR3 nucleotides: TGTGCCAGCAGCTCAACTAGTAATCCCCACGAGCAGTACTTC.

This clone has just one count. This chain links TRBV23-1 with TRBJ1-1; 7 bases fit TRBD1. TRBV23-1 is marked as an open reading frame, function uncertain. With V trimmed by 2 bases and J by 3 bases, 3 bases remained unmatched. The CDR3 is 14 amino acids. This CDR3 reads CASSQLGTDTEAFF. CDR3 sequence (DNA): TGCGCCAGCAGTCAACTCGGGACAGACACTGAAGCTTTCTTT.

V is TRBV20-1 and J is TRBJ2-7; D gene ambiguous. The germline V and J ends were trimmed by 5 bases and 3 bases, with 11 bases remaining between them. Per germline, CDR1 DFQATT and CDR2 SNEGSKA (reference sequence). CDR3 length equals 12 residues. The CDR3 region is CSARAQNYEQYF. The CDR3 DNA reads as TGCAGTGCTCGTGCACAGAACTACGAGCAGTACTTC.

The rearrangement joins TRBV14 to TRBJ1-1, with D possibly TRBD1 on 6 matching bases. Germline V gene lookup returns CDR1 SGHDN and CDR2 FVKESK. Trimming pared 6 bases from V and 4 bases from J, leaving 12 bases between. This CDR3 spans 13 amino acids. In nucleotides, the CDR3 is TGTGCCAGCAGGCCAACAGGGACCACTGAAGCTTTCTTT. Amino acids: CASRPTGTTEAFF.